These 20 T cell receptor beta chains share one sample of origin, sequenced in a study of blood T cell repertoires in COVID-19. The repertoire was sequenced with immunoSEQ multiplex PCR; TCRdb's copy has only in-frame clones and lacks some. The sample includes around 310,000 clones, around 87% of them seen just once. Specimen: peripheral blood. The receptors stem from a woman aged 40 to 49 with COVID-19, enrolled during active disease.

The V and J genes are TRBV12-5 and TRBJ2-5, with 13 bases fitting TRBD2. CDR3 size: 17 residues. With V trimmed by 2 bases and J by 4 bases, 7 bases remained unmatched. In germline, CDR1 is LGHNT, CDR2 FRNRAP. CDR3 residues: CASGLRTSGSGRETQYF. The CDR3 nucleotides are TGTGCTAGTGGTTTGAGGACTAGCGGGAGTGGAAGAGAGACCCAGTACTTC.

Only one count was recorded for this clone. The rearrangement links TRBV7-3 to TRBJ2-3; TRBD2 agrees at 7 bases. Germline V gene sequence: CDR1 SGHTA, CDR2 FQGTGA. This CDR3 has 15 amino acids. With V trimmed by 6 bases and J by 8 bases, 14 bases remained unmatched. CDR3 in amino acids: CASSPLAGGGPTQYF. The CDR3 DNA reads as TGTGCCAGCAGTCCCTTGGCGGGCGGGGGTCCTACGCAGTATTTT.

V usage is TRBV6-5 and J usage is TRBJ2-7; D is perhaps TRBD1 (5 bases). Germline CDR1 MNHEY, CDR2 SVGAGI. The CDR3 is 15 amino acids. V was trimmed by 0 bases and J by 3 bases, leaving 12 bases between them. The CDR3 DNA sequence: TGTGCCAGCAGTTACTCTGGGGCTACGAACTACGAGCAGTACTTC. Residues: CASSYSGATNYEQYF.

The J gene is TRBJ2-5, the V gene TRBV7-8; 11 bases align to TRBD2. Trimming took 2 bases from V and 4 from J; bases not matched to a gene: 6. Germline CDR1 and CDR2: SGHVS and FQNEAQ. The CDR3 spans 16 residues. CDR3 amino acids: CASSLFTSGGVETQYF. The DNA for the CDR3 is TGTGCCAGCAGCTTATTCACTAGCGGGGGAGTAGAGACCCAGTACTTC.

The CDR3 region is CASSSQGYGYTF. The CDR3 DNA reads TGTGCCAGCAGCTCGCAGGGATATGGCTACACCTTC. The gene calls are TRBV7-8 and TRBJ1-2; D is perhaps TRBD1 (5 bases). The CDR3 runs to 12 residues. Trimming removed 4 bases from V and 5 bases from J, with 8 bases in between. CDR1 SGHVS and CDR2 FQNEAQ come from the germline V gene. The variable domain in full, completed from reference TRBV7-8 and TRBJ1-2, reads GAGVSQSPRYKVAKRGQDVALRCDPISGHVSLFWYQQALGQGPEFLTYFQNEAQLDKSGLPSDRFFAERPEGSVSTLKIQRTQQEDSAVYLCASSSQGYGYTFGSGTRLTVV.

This chain connects TRBV7-9 to TRBJ2-5, with 10 bases that match TRBD1. This CDR3 has 16 residues. CDR1 is SEHNR and CDR2 is FQNEAQ in the germline V gene (reference sequence). The junction had 8 bases not matched to a gene; V was cut back by 5 bases and J by 2 bases. The chain's CDR3 is CASSLGTGAIQETQYF. The CDR3 nucleotides read TGTGCCAGCAGCCTCGGGACAGGGGCGATTCAAGAGACCCAGTACTTC.

This clone occurred once. The V call is TRBV5-1, the J call TRBJ1-3; the D is unclear. In germline, CDR1 is SGHRS, CDR2 YFSETQ. The CDR3 covers 13 residues. Trimming shortened V by 0 bases and J by 4 bases, and 5 bases separated the two germline ends. CDR3 residues: CASSLETGNTIYF. CDR3 coding DNA: TGCGCCAGCAGCTTGGAGACAGGAAACACCATATATTTT.

This clone was picked up one time. This sequence joins TRBV7-2 and TRBJ2-1; 8 positions agree with TRBD1. The length of the CDR3 is 17 residues. The germline V gene encodes CDR1 SGHTA and CDR2 FQGNSA. The V segment lost 4 bases and the J segment 0 bases; nucleotides outside the gene matches: 8. CDR3 loop: CASSSPPGQASYNEQFF. CDR3 sequence (DNA): TGTGCCAGCAGCTCTCCCCCGGGACAGGCCTCCTACAATGAGCAGTTCTTC.

The gene calls are TRBV28 and TRBJ1-5; 8 bases agree with TRBD1. Germline V lookup: CDR1 MDHEN, CDR2 SYDVKM. Germline trimming cut 6 bases from V and 3 bases from J; bases unmatched to any gene: 16. There are 18 residues in the CDR3. This chain's CDR3 is CASREGTGRWLDNQPQHF. The CDR3, as DNA: TGTGCCAGCAGGGAAGGGACAGGACGTTGGTTGGACAATCAGCCCCAGCATTTT. Together with reference TRBV28 and TRBJ1-5, the CDR3 gives the full variable domain: DVKVTQSSRYLVKRTGEKVFLECVQDMDHENMFWYRQDPGLGLRLIYFSYDVKMKEKGDIPEGYSVSREKKERFSLILESASTNQTSMYLCASREGTGRWLDNQPQHFGDGTRLSIL.

The V gene is TRBV2, the J gene TRBJ2-1, with 8 bases matching TRBD2. Per the germline V gene, CDR1 is SNHLY and CDR2 is FYNNEI. V dropped 8 bases and J dropped 4; count of bases not matched to a gene: 10. The CDR3 sequence is 15 residues long. The CDR3 coding sequence is TGTGCCAGCTCTAATCCCGGGAGGGCATACAATGAGCAGTTCTTC. Protein product: CASSNPGRAYNEQFF.

The chain is built from TRBV28 and TRBJ2-2; 7 positions match TRBD2. Germline V gene data show CDR1 as MDHEN and CDR2 as SYDVKM. Trimming removed 2 bases from V and 4 bases from J; junction bases left unmatched: 7. This CDR3 is 16 amino acids long. CDR3 sequence (DNA): TGTGCCAGCAGTTTACAGGCGGGAGCGGTCACCGGGGAGCTGTTTTTT. It yields the protein CASSLQAGAVTGELFF.

The chain is built from TRBV29-1 and TRBJ1-4; a weak D match, TRBD1 (5 bases). V shed 5 bases and J shed 4 bases, with 8 bases lying between them. The CDR3 totals 12 residues. Per germline, CDR1 SQVTM and CDR2 ANQGSEA. As DNA, the CDR3 is TGCAGCGTTTTGGGGGGTAATGAAAAACTGTTTTTT. It specifies CSVLGGNEKLFF.

The CDR3 DNA is TGTGCCAGCAGTTTGGGTGGGCCGATGAACACTGAAGCTTTCTTT. This sequence encodes CASSLGGPMNTEAFF. The chain links TRBV27 to TRBJ1-1; D gene unclear. The ends were cut back, 3 bases at V and 0 bases at J, with 11 bases in the middle. Germline lookup yields CDR1 MNHEY and CDR2 SMNVEV (reference sequence). The CDR3 spans 15 residues.

The rearrangement uses TRBV29-1 and TRBJ2-7; maybe TRBD1 (6 bases). The V gene's germline CDR1 is SQVTM and CDR2 ANQGSEA. Trimming left V 6 bases short and J 6 bases short, with 15 bases between. The CDR3 has 12 residues. CDR3 amino acids: CSVAGAQSEQYF. The CDR3 coding sequence is TGCAGCGTAGCAGGGGCCCAGAGCGAGCAGTACTTC.

A note on this clone: Within the sample, other DNA sequences also encode this same CDR3. V usage is TRBV5-4 and J usage is TRBJ1-2; unclear D gene. V was trimmed by 0 bases and J by 6 bases, leaving 9 bases between them. The CDR3 has 13 amino acids. The V gene's germline CDR1 is SGHNT and CDR2 YYREEE (reference sequence). CDR3 in DNA: TGTGCCAGCAGCTTGGCATCGGGGAATGGCTACACCTTC. As protein: CASSLASGNGYTF.

The chain is built from TRBV27 and TRBJ2-1, with D tentatively TRBD1 (6 bases). The CDR3 runs 15 residues. V was clipped by 3 bases and J by 3 bases, with 12 bases between them. In germline, CDR1 is MNHEY, CDR2 SMNVEV (reference sequence). The CDR3 DNA reads as TGTGCCAGCAGTTTCCTGGGACACATCTACAATGAGCAGTTCTTC. Its protein product is CASSFLGHIYNEQFF.

Details on this clone: Other DNA sequences within the sample encode an identical CDR3. This sequence joins TRBV5-1 and TRBJ1-2, with TRBD1 matching 8 bases. Germline V gene lookup returns CDR1 SGHRS and CDR2 YFSETQ. J lost 4 bases, V lost 3 bases, and 5 bases had no gene match. This CDR3 comprises 14 residues. CDR3 loop: CASSSGQGGYGYTF. The CDR3 nucleotides are TGCGCCAGCAGCTCTGGACAGGGCGGCTATGGCTACACCTTC.

The chain links TRBV27 to TRBJ1-1; tentative D call: TRBD1 (6 bases). CDR1 and CDR2 from the germline V gene are MNHEY and SMNVEV (reference sequence). The CDR3 is made up of 18 amino acids. V lost 2 bases and J lost 5, with 24 bases in between. In DNA form, the CDR3 reads TGTGCCAGCAGTTTAACCCCTTTTTGGGGGGGGCAGAGTACTGAAGCTTTCTTT. It yields the protein CASSLTPFWGGQSTEAFF.

CDR3 in amino acids: CASSNIIYGYTF. The CDR3 coding sequence is TGTGCCAGCAGCAACATTATATATGGCTACACCTTC. The chain joins TRBV6-5 to TRBJ1-2; no definite D call. V was clipped by 6 bases and J by 5 bases, with 10 bases between them. The CDR3 length is 12 residues. Germline CDR1 is MNHEY and CDR2 is SVGAGI.

The chain uses TRBV7-2 and TRBJ2-7; D possibly corresponds to TRBD2 (6 bases). Per germline, CDR1 SGHTA and CDR2 FQGNSA. The V and J ends lost 5 bases and 2 bases respectively, with 13 bases between them. CDR3 length equals 14 residues. CDR3 nucleotides: TGTGCCAGCAGCACCCAGCGGGCCCCCTACGAGCAGTACTTC. It specifies CASSTQRAPYEQYF.